This T cell receptor beta chain emerged from a study of blood T cell repertoires in COVID-19. Germline V CDR1 and CDR2: SGHVS, FQNEAQ. V was cut by 6 bases and J by 0 bases, with 14 bases left in between. The CDR3 is made up of 16 amino acids. Source study methods: Nucleated cell number was recorded as an estimate derived from reference gene primer amplification. Measured with immunoSEQ multiplex PCR; TCRdb has only the in-frame clones, and not every one. V, J and clone size are taken as reported in that table, and D and trimming were inferred from the DNA itself. The data show 370,000 or so clones, around 87% seen once.

This chain uses TRBV7-8 with TRBJ2-2; weak D call: TRBD2 (5 bases). Sequencing was done on a sample of PBMCs or T cells enriched from blood (not recorded which). This sequence originates from a man aged 25-40 years who had recovered from COVID-19. The CDR3 DNA sequence: TGTGCCAGCAGTTCGGGGAGAACAGCGAACACCGGGGAGCTGTTTTTT. Encoded protein: CASSSGRTANTGELFF.